This T cell receptor beta chain was profiled in a study of T cell responses to AZD1222 COVID-19 vaccine. The germline V and J ends were trimmed by 6 bases and 1 base, with 15 bases remaining between them. The CDR3 sequence is 15 residues long. Germline lookup yields CDR1 MRHNA and CDR2 SNTAGT. Regarding this clone: Its antigen is still unknown.

TCRdb keeps only in-frame clones here, not all; method: immunoSEQ multiplex PCR. Of 150,000 to 200,000 clones in the sample, around 90% were seen once. Regarding the study as a whole: Without day 14 samples, only post-peak T cell repertoires were studied. Of spike-specific TCRs, nearly half reportedly target regions left unmutated in variants. Clonal diversity may have been underestimated in mostly white British donors. With two AZD1222 doses given, Spike-specific TCR breadth and depth both rose.

The receptor comes from an adult who received the AZD1222 COVID-19 vaccine. J is TRBJ1-1 and V is TRBV6-4; no reliable D call. The material was peripheral blood, obtained 28 days after the second AZD1222 dose. CDR3 sequence: CASSTGSRGNTEAFF. CDR3 coding DNA: TGTGCCAGCAGCACCGGAAGTCGGGGGAACACTGAAGCTTTCTTT.